The 31 T cell receptor beta chains listed next were all sequenced from one sample in a study of neoadjuvant nivolumab and ipilimumab in lung cancer. Generated by immunoSEQ multiplex PCR, the TCRdb table keeps only in-frame clones and is missing some. The sample has 9,500 to 10,000 clones; roughly four fifths are singletons. The sample was peripheral blood, taken before neoadjuvant nivolumab, alone or with ipilimumab. The receptor set was obtained from an adult with non-small cell lung cancer.

The chain carries TRBV6-5 and TRBJ1-3; no clear D gene. This CDR3 is 16 amino acids long. The V and J ends lost 2 bases and 0 bases respectively, with 11 bases between them. Per the germline V gene, CDR1 is MNHEY and CDR2 is SVGAGI. CDR3 loop: CASSYDGRASGNTIYF. The CDR3 region has the DNA TGTGCCAGCAGTTACGACGGCAGAGCCTCTGGAAACACCATATATTTT.

The chain combines TRBV2 with TRBJ2-1; 11 nucleotides agree with TRBD1. CDR3 length: 15 amino acids. CDR1 SNHLY and CDR2 FYNNEI come from the germline V gene. V lost 7 bases, J lost 7 bases, and 9 bases stayed unmatched. The CDR3 loop reads CASIHRDRGSNEQFF. In nucleotides, the CDR3 is TGTGCCAGCATCCACCGGGACAGGGGGTCGAATGAGCAGTTCTTC. Looking up the rest from reference TRBV2 and TRBJ2-1 gives the full variable domain: EPEVTQTPSHQVTQMGQEVILRCVPISNHLYFYWYRQILGQKVEFLVSFYNNEISEKSEIFDDQFSVERPDGSNFTLKIRSTKLEDSAMYFCASIHRDRGSNEQFFGPGTRLTVL.

The rearrangement joins TRBV7-2 to TRBJ2-3; D is perhaps TRBD1 (6 bases). Trimming pared 4 bases from V and 2 bases from J, leaving 10 bases between. Per germline, CDR1 SGHTA and CDR2 FQGNSA. This CDR3 is built from 14 residues. CDR3 coding DNA: TGTGCCAGCAGCTCCTGGACAGACACAGATACGCAGTATTTT. Translating it yields CASSSWTDTDTQYF.

This clone turned up a few times. The chain has TRBV10-2 and TRBJ1-4; D gene unclear. The CDR3 runs 15 residues. The ends were cut back, 3 bases at V and 7 bases at J, with 15 bases in the middle. Germline V CDR1 and CDR2: WSHSY, SAAADI. CDR3 amino acids: CASSDPQVRVEKLFF. For the CDR3, the DNA is TGCGCCAGCAGTGATCCGCAGGTCCGGGTTGAAAAACTGTTTTTT.

The chain joins TRBV28 to TRBJ2-7, with 7 nucleotides matching TRBD2. The germline gives CDR1 MDHEN, CDR2 SYDVKM. J was trimmed by 4 bases and V by 4 bases; bases with no gene match: 16. The CDR3 length is 17 residues. The CDR3 coding sequence is TGTGCCAGCAGTTCCCGGGGGGTCGGCAGGAGCGTGTACGAGCAGTACTTC. This translates into CASSSRGVGRSVYEQYF.

There are a few counts of this clone. V gene TRBV7-8 combines with J gene TRBJ2-6, with D perhaps given as TRBD1 or TRBD2 (6 bases each). V dropped 1 base and J dropped 4 bases, with 11 bases sitting between them. Germline CDR1 reads SGHVS; CDR2 reads FQNEAQ. CDR3 length: 16 residues. The CDR3 coding sequence is TGTGCCAGCAGCTTAGTAGGGGGGAAAGGGGCCAACGTCCTGACTTTC. Translation gives CASSLVGGKGANVLTF. Combining the CDR3 with reference TRBV7-8 and TRBJ2-6 gives the whole variable domain GAGVSQSPRYKVAKRGQDVALRCDPISGHVSLFWYQQALGQGPEFLTYFQNEAQLDKSGLPSDRFFAERPEGSVSTLKIQRTQQEDSAVYLCASSLVGGKGANVLTFGAGSRLTVL.

The chain joins TRBV18 to TRBJ1-1, with D possibly matching TRBD1 (5 bases). Deletions cut 3 bases from V and 0 bases from J, with 20 bases between. From germline, CDR1 is KGHSH and CDR2 LQKENI. The CDR3 runs to 18 residues. Written as DNA, the CDR3 is TGTGCCAGCTCACCCCAAATTACGGGCGCAGGGATGAACACTGAAGCTTTCTTT. Its protein product is CASSPQITGAGMNTEAFF. The full variable domain, completed using reference TRBV18 and TRBJ1-1, is NAGVMQNPRHLVRRRGQEARLRCSPMKGHSHVYWYRQLPEEGLKFMVYLQKENIIDESGMPKERFSAEFPKEGPSILRIQQVVRGDSAAYFCASSPQITGAGMNTEAFFGQGTRLTVV.

The rearrangement uses TRBV7-3 and TRBJ1-3; D possibly corresponds to TRBD1 (5 bases). Germline assignment: CDR1 SGHTA and CDR2 FQGTGA. Trimming pared 0 bases from V and 2 bases from J, leaving 11 bases between. This CDR3 spans 16 amino acids. The DNA of the CDR3 is TGTGCCAGCAGCTTAACGGGGGGAGAGCCTGGAAACACCATATATTTT. It specifies CASSLTGGEPGNTIYF.

The count of this clone is one. The chain has TRBV6-6 and TRBJ2-1; D is uncertain. The CDR3 is 11 amino acids. V was trimmed by 6 bases and J by 7 bases, leaving 7 bases between them. The germline V gene encodes CDR1 MNHNY and CDR2 SVGAGI (reference sequence). Here the CDR3 reads CASSERNEQFF. Here the CDR3 DNA reads TGTGCCAGCAGCGAGAGAAATGAGCAGTTCTTC.

The DNA for the CDR3 is TGTGCCACTAATCCGCCAGGAAACTATGGCTACACCTTC. Protein sequence: CATNPPGNYGYTF. V and J are TRBV18 and TRBJ1-2, with unresolved D. The CDR3 consists of 13 residues. Trimming stripped 10 bases from V and 2 bases from J, with 14 bases between. CDR1 is KGHSH and CDR2 is LQKENI in the germline V gene. The full variable domain, its missing parts supplied by reference TRBV18 and TRBJ1-2, is NAGVMQNPRHLVRRRGQEARLRCSPMKGHSHVYWYRQLPEEGLKFMVYLQKENIIDESGMPKERFSAEFPKEGPSILRIQQVVRGDSAAYFCATNPPGNYGYTFGSGTRLTVV.

J is TRBJ2-5 and V is TRBV5-1; 9 bases map to TRBD2. The CDR3 length is 16 residues. V was clipped by 0 bases and J by 4 bases; unmatched bases: 7. Per the germline V gene, CDR1 is SGHRS and CDR2 is YFSETQ. The CDR3 here is CASSLGGGRGGETQYF. The CDR3 region has the DNA TGCGCCAGCAGCTTGGGAGGCGGGAGGGGAGGAGAGACCCAGTACTTC.

The chain carries TRBV15 and TRBJ1-3; maybe TRBD1 (5 bases). CDR1 LNHNV and CDR2 YYDKDF come from the germline V gene (reference sequence). Trimming pared 5 bases from V and 1 base from J, leaving 15 bases between. This CDR3 spans 16 amino acids. The CDR3 region is CATSGAYGVSGNTIYF. For the CDR3, the DNA is TGTGCCACCAGCGGGGCCTATGGGGTTTCTGGAAACACCATATATTTT.

A note on this clone: Relative to the germline gene, one junction end is altered; a read error may explain this. The CDR3 reads CSVDSPTGGDAQYF. The CDR3 coding sequence is TGCAGCGTTGATTCACCAACAGGGGGAGATGCGCAGTATTTT. The rearrangement uses TRBV29-1 and TRBJ2-3; TRBD1 aligns across 8 bases. The CDR3 extends over 14 amino acids. Germline V gene sequence: CDR1 SQVTM, CDR2 ANQGSEA.

This clone was observed a handful of times. This rearrangement joins TRBV5-4 to TRBJ1-5; D ambiguous. Germline lookup yields CDR1 SGHNT and CDR2 YYREEE (reference sequence). Trimming pared 0 bases from V and 15 bases from J, leaving 16 bases between. The CDR3 length is 13 residues. CDR3 bases: TGTGCCAGCAGCTTGGAACGTGAGTCAGCTCGGCATTTT. Translation gives CASSLERESARHF.

This clone was observed a handful of times. The rearrangement joins TRBV6-6 to TRBJ1-5; D is unresolved. Trimming took off 8 bases at V and 3 bases at J, with 8 bases between the two ends. The length of the CDR3 is 12 residues. Per the germline V gene, CDR1 is MNHNY and CDR2 is SVGAGI (reference sequence). The CDR3 bases are TGTGCCAGCTCCCTATCCAATCAGCCCCAGCATTTT. Amino acids: CASSLSNQPQHF.

The chain employs TRBV10-2 and TRBJ2-7, with D possibly being TRBD1 (6 bases). This CDR3 has 13 residues. With 7 bases removed from V and 3 bases from J, the gap between germline ends came to 13 bases. Per germline, CDR1 WSHSY and CDR2 SAAADI. This chain's CDR3 is CASKGVLDYEQYF. Here the CDR3 DNA reads TGCGCCAGCAAGGGGGTACTAGACTACGAGCAGTACTTC.

J is TRBJ2-5 and V is TRBV7-9, with unresolved D. The ends were cut back, 1 base at V and 3 bases at J, with 9 bases in the middle. CDR3 length equals 14 residues. Germline CDR1 and CDR2: SEHNR and FQNEAQ (reference sequence). The CDR3 sequence is CASSLGRLEETQYF. In DNA form, the CDR3 reads TGTGCCAGCAGCTTAGGGCGACTGGAAGAGACCCAGTACTTC. Using reference TRBV7-9 and TRBJ2-5 for the parts outside the CDR3, the full variable domain is DTGVSQNPRHKITKRGQNVTFRCDPISEHNRLYWYRQTLGQGPEFLTYFQNEAQLEKSRLLSDRFSAERPKGSFSTLEIQRTEQGDSAMYLCASSLGRLEETQYFGPGTRLLVL.

The V call is TRBV6-1, the J call TRBJ1-2; D gene unclear. This CDR3 has 12 amino acids. Germline values: CDR1 MNHNS, CDR2 SASEGT. Deletions cut 8 bases from V and 3 bases from J, with 10 bases between. The CDR3 sequence is CASGSTDYGYTF. The CDR3 DNA follows: TGTGCCAGCGGAAGCACGGACTATGGCTACACCTTC.

This chain links TRBV15 with TRBJ1-3, with D maybe TRBD1 (6 bases). V was clipped by 0 bases and J by 0 bases, with 12 bases between them. CDR1 is LNHNV, CDR2 YYDKDF, per germline (reference sequence). This CDR3 contains 17 residues. The CDR3 sequence: CATSRELTGHSGNTIYF. CDR3 DNA sequence: TGTGCCACCAGCAGAGAACTCACAGGGCACTCTGGAAACACCATATATTTT. The full variable domain, in which reference TRBV15 and TRBJ1-3 provide the parts outside the CDR3, is DAMVIQNPRYQVTQFGKPVTLSCSQTLNHNVMYWYQQKSSQAPKLLFHYYDKDFNNEADTPDNFQSRRPNTSFCFLDIRSPGLGDTAMYLCATSRELTGHSGNTIYFGEGSWLTVV.

This clone has just a few counts. The genes are TRBV7-9 and TRBJ1-1, with D possibly matching TRBD1 (5 bases). The V gene's germline CDR1 is SEHNR and CDR2 FQNEAQ (reference sequence). The V end lost 5 bases, the J end lost 4 bases, and 20 bases lay between the germline ends. The length of the CDR3 is 16 residues. Here the CDR3 reads CASSPGTSGESTEAFF. In DNA, the CDR3 is TGTGCCAGCAGCCCAGGAACGTCGGGGGAGAGCACTGAAGCTTTCTTT.

The V call is TRBV6-5, the J call TRBJ1-5; no clear D. Trimming shortened V by 6 bases and J by 4 bases, and 16 bases separated the two germline ends. The CDR3 runs to 15 residues. The germline V gene encodes CDR1 MNHEY and CDR2 SVGAGI. CDR3 DNA sequence: TGTGCCAGCAGCCCCTACCGTTCAGCTAATCAGCCCCAGCATTTT. It is translated as CASSPYRSANQPQHF.

The chain couples TRBV10-3 to TRBJ2-3, with a possible D match to TRBD1 (5 bases). Germline V gene lookup returns CDR1 ENHRY and CDR2 SYGVKD. The V gene lost 4 bases and the J gene lost 0 bases, with 11 bases spanning the gap. This CDR3 is 15 amino acids long. CDR3 region: CAISGVGPSTDTQYF. CDR3 DNA: TGTGCCATCAGTGGCGTGGGGCCTAGCACAGATACGCAGTATTTT.

This chain joins TRBV28 and TRBJ2-2, with 10 nucleotides matching TRBD2. The V gene's germline CDR1 is MDHEN and CDR2 SYDVKM. J lost 7 bases, V lost 5 bases, and 7 bases had no gene match. This CDR3 region has 15 residues. As DNA, the CDR3 is TGTGCCAGCAGTCCCCGGACTAGCGGCGGCGGGGAGCTGTTTTTT. Translating gives CASSPRTSGGGELFF.

The chain uses TRBV7-2 and TRBJ2-3; the D is unclear. Trimming stripped 4 bases from V and 5 bases from J, with 13 bases between. Germline V gene lookup returns CDR1 SGHTA and CDR2 FQGNSA. The CDR3 has 14 amino acids. CDR3 in amino acids: CASSSPGQKDTQYF. In nucleotides, the CDR3 is TGTGCCAGCAGCTCCCCGGGCCAAAAAGATACGCAGTATTTT.

The chain recombines TRBV4-1 with TRBJ1-2; 7 bases are shared with TRBD1. The CDR3 has 16 amino acids. Germline V CDR1 and CDR2: MGHRA, YSYEKL. The V and J ends lost 5 bases and 7 bases, in that order; junction bases with no gene match: 16. The CDR3 region is CASSKGVDEGASGYTF. CDR3 sequence (DNA): TGCGCCAGCAGCAAAGGGGTGGATGAGGGGGCGTCTGGCTACACCTTC.

V usage is TRBV5-1 and J usage is TRBJ2-3; D is undetermined. V lost 3 bases and J 4 bases, leaving 9 bases between the germline ends. Germline V CDR1 and CDR2: SGHRS, YFSETQ. The length of the CDR3 is 13 residues. Here the CDR3 reads CASSSHLADTQYF. CDR3 sequence (DNA): TGCGCCAGCAGCTCACACTTAGCAGATACGCAGTATTTT.

The chain joins TRBV11-2 to TRBJ2-7, with 7 bases that match TRBD1. This CDR3 contains 17 residues. CDR1 SGHAT and CDR2 FQNNGV come from the germline V gene. Trimming removed 5 bases from V and 2 bases from J; junction bases left unmatched: 15. CDR3 amino acids: CASSQTRGTATTYEQYF. CDR3 coding DNA: TGTGCCAGCAGCCAAACCCGTGGGACAGCCACGACCTACGAGCAGTACTTC.

The chain uses TRBV12-5 and TRBJ1-1; 7 nucleotides line up with TRBD1. The junction had 13 bases not matched to a gene; V was cut back by 5 bases and J by 1 base. CDR1 is LGHNT, CDR2 FRNRAP, per germline. This CDR3 contains 17 residues. The CDR3 reads CASGLSFQQGRNTEAFF. CDR3 in DNA: TGTGCTAGTGGTCTTTCGTTTCAACAGGGGCGGAACACTGAAGCTTTCTTT.

The chain couples TRBV7-9 to TRBJ2-2; tentative D call: TRBD2 (5 bases). The germline V gene has CDR1 SEHNR and CDR2 FQNEAQ (reference sequence). Trimming shortened V by 6 bases and J by 0 bases, and 17 bases separated the two germline ends. There are 17 residues in the CDR3. The CDR3 reads CASRPSSGVANTGELFF. The CDR3, as DNA: TGTGCCAGCAGGCCCAGCTCCGGGGTCGCGAACACCGGGGAGCTGTTTTTT.

The gene calls are TRBV21-1 and TRBJ2-7; the table names TRBD2, a call not compared with the DNA. TRBV21-1 has pseudogene status. The CDR3 runs to 16 residues. The chain's CDR3 is CASRLKVARDSYEQYF. CDR3 DNA: TGTGCCAGCAGACTAAAGGTCGCGAGAGACTCCTACGAGCAGTACTTC.

V is TRBV2 and J is TRBJ2-5; weak D call: TRBD2 (7 bases). The length of the CDR3 is 15 residues. Trimming removed 8 bases from V and 2 bases from J, with 18 bases in between. The V gene's germline CDR1 is SNHLY and CDR2 FYNNEI. As DNA, the CDR3 is TGTGCCAGCGAGGGGGGCGGGGGTCGGCAAGAGACCCAGTACTTC. This codes for CASEGGGGRQETQYF.